A single sample gave rise to the 29 T cell receptor beta chains below, sequenced in a study of blood T cell repertoires in COVID-19. Libraries were prepared by immunoSEQ multiplex PCR; TCRdb keeps only in-frame clonotypes and omits some of them. Of about 370,000 clones listed, 80% to 90% are singletons. The sequenced material came from PBMCs or T cells enriched from blood (not recorded which). These receptors were obtained from a man younger than 35 who had recovered from COVID-19.

The V and J genes are TRBV5-8 and TRBJ1-1; no clear D gene. V lost 0 bases and J lost 10, with 13 bases in between. This CDR3 comprises 13 residues. Germline-derived CDR1 and CDR2 are SGHTS and YDEGEE. CDR3 bases: TGTGCCAGCAGCTTGGCCATACGAGCGGTAGCTTTCTTT. Amino acid sequence: CASSLAIRAVAFF.

V usage is TRBV13 and J usage is TRBJ2-2, with D tentatively TRBD1 (6 bases). CDR3 length equals 12 residues. Between the trimmed V and J ends, which lost 5 bases and 8 bases, there was a span of 9 bases. Germline CDR1 is PRHDT and CDR2 is FYEKMQ (reference sequence). CDR3 in DNA: TGTGCCAGCAGCCCTCAGGGGGGGGAGCTGTTTTTT. As protein: CASSPQGGELFF.

This chain connects TRBV28 to TRBJ2-7, with 7 bases identical to TRBD1. This CDR3 contains 15 residues. Germline V gives CDR1 MDHEN, CDR2 SYDVKM. V dropped 9 bases and J dropped 5; count of bases not matched to a gene: 16. CDR3 nucleotide sequence: TGTGCCAGTATACTAAGCACAGGGGCCGGTAACGAGCAGTACTTC. Protein product: CASILSTGAGNEQYF. The entire variable domain, with the rest obtained from reference TRBV28 and TRBJ2-7, is as follows: DVKVTQSSRYLVKRTGEKVFLECVQDMDHENMFWYRQDPGLGLRLIYFSYDVKMKEKGDIPEGYSVSREKKERFSLILESASTNQTSMYLCASILSTGAGNEQYFGPGTRLTVT.

This chain uses TRBV10-3 with TRBJ2-5; 7 bases are shared with TRBD2. V was clipped by 0 bases and J by 5 bases; unmatched bases: 6. CDR1 and CDR2 (germline): ENHRY, SYGVKD. The CDR3 length is 15 residues. CDR3 coding DNA: TGTGCCATCAGTGAGTCGGAGCGGGGATTGGAGACCCAGTACTTC. This encodes CAISESERGLETQYF.

This chain uses TRBV4-1 with TRBJ2-5; 10 bases map to TRBD1. Germline CDR1 MGHRA, CDR2 YSYEKL. V lost 4 bases, J lost 4 bases, and 6 bases stayed unmatched. This CDR3 region has 15 residues. In DNA, the CDR3 is TGCGCCAGCAGCCCCCCGGACAGGGGGGGAGAGACCCAGTACTTC. The encoded protein is CASSPPDRGGETQYF.

The chain joins TRBV4-2 to TRBJ1-3; perhaps TRBD1 as D (5 bases). Germline V gene sequence: CDR1 LGHNA, CDR2 YNFKEQ. The CDR3 consists of 16 residues. Trimming removed 0 bases from V and 4 bases from J, with 13 bases in between. The CDR3 loop reads CASSQDLGALGNTIYF. The CDR3 coding sequence is TGTGCCAGCAGCCAAGATCTAGGGGCCCTGGGAAACACCATATATTTT.

The V gene is TRBV28, the J gene TRBJ1-1; TRBD1 matches at 8 bases. This CDR3 contains 14 residues. Germline CDR1 MDHEN, CDR2 SYDVKM. With 7 bases clipped from V and 1 base from J, the junction kept 5 bases outside the gene matches. The CDR3 coding sequence is TGTGCCAGCAAACCCGGGACAGGGAACACTGAAGCTTTCTTT. Translated, it gives CASKPGTGNTEAFF.

The gene calls are TRBV9 and TRBJ1-6; no reliable D call. CDR3 length: 17 residues. Trimming shortened V by 0 bases and J by 0 bases, and 10 bases separated the two germline ends. Germline V gene lookup returns CDR1 SGDLS and CDR2 YYNGEE. CDR3 sequence reads: CASSVDRESSYNSPLHF. In DNA, the CDR3 is TGTGCCAGCAGCGTAGATCGGGAAAGCTCCTATAATTCACCCCTCCACTTT.

The CDR3 DNA sequence: TGTGCCAGCAGCGAGAGCGGTACCGGGGAGCTGTTTTTT. Translated: CASSESGTGELFF. The rearrangement joins TRBV11-3 to TRBJ2-2; the D gene is possibly TRBD2 (5 bases). With 5 bases removed from V and 5 bases from J, the gap between germline ends came to 9 bases. The CDR3 is made up of 13 amino acids. The germline V gene has CDR1 SGHNT and CDR2 YENEEA.

The J gene is TRBJ1-3, the V gene TRBV29-1; perhaps TRBD1 as D (5 bases). The germline CDR1 and CDR2 sequences are SQVTM and ANQGSEA. The CDR3 contains 13 residues. V lost 7 bases and J lost 0, with 10 bases in between. CDR3 coding DNA: TGCAGCGCCGGGGGGAGCTCTGGAAACACCATATATTTT. Residues: CSAGGSSGNTIYF.

The rearrangement joins TRBV2 to TRBJ2-7; 8 bases agree with TRBD2. Germline CDR1 is SNHLY and CDR2 is FYNNEI. The CDR3 has 13 amino acids. V lost 6 bases to trimming and J lost 1 base; unmatched junction nucleotides: 2. This CDR3 is CASRGGGSYEQYF. CDR3 sequence (DNA): TGTGCCAGCAGGGGCGGGGGGTCCTACGAGCAGTACTTC. The variable domain in full, with the rest retrieved from reference TRBV2 and TRBJ2-7, is EPEVTQTPSHQVTQMGQEVILRCVPISNHLYFYWYRQILGQKVEFLVSFYNNEISEKSEIFDDQFSVERPDGSNFTLKIRSTKLEDSAMYFCASRGGGSYEQYFGPGTRLTVT.

J is TRBJ2-7 and V is TRBV28, with 10 positions matching TRBD2. The J segment lost 3 bases and the V segment lost 4 bases, leaving 9 bases of the junction unmatched. Germline V gene lookup returns CDR1 MDHEN and CDR2 SYDVKM. The CDR3 has 16 residues. Here the CDR3 reads CASSSSGRALGYEQYF. The CDR3 bases are TGTGCCAGCAGTTCTAGCGGGAGAGCTTTGGGCTACGAGCAGTACTTC.

The rearrangement links TRBV7-9 to TRBJ1-2, with 7 bases identical to TRBD1. Trimming cost V 5 bases and J 4 bases; bases outside gene matches: 4. CDR1 and CDR2 (germline): SEHNR, FQNEAQ (reference sequence). The CDR3 covers 13 residues. The CDR3 loop reads CASSQGDSYGYTF. The CDR3 nucleotides read TGTGCCAGCAGCCAAGGGGACAGCTATGGCTACACCTTC.

The chain links TRBV12-5 to TRBJ1-1; perhaps TRBD1 as D (6 bases). V was cut by 3 bases and J by 3 bases, with 14 bases left in between. There are 15 residues in the CDR3. Germline CDR1 and CDR2: LGHNT and FRNRAP. CDR3 bases: TGTGCTAGTGGTTTCAACGGACAGTTACACACTGAAGCTTTCTTT. Protein product: CASGFNGQLHTEAFF.

This chain links TRBV7-6 with TRBJ2-1; 10 bases line up with TRBD2. Germline-derived CDR1 and CDR2 are SGHVS and FNYEAQ. Trimming at V came to 3 bases and at J to 3 bases, leaving 5 bases not matched to a gene. The CDR3 has 16 residues. The CDR3 DNA reads TGTGCCAGCAGCTTTGAGTCTAGCGGGGGCTACAATGAGCAGTTCTTC. Translating it yields CASSFESSGGYNEQFF.

This rearrangement joins TRBV18 to TRBJ2-7; 12 nucleotides match TRBD1. V trimming: 6 bases; J trimming: 5 bases; junction bases outside the gene matches: 8. CDR1 and CDR2 (germline): KGHSH, LQKENI. This CDR3 has 15 amino acids. In DNA, the CDR3 is TGTGCCAGCTCCGAGGTTGGGACAGGGGGCCACGAGCAGTACTTC. It yields the protein CASSEVGTGGHEQYF.

The rearrangement joins TRBV3-1 (or the pseudogene TRBV3-2) to TRBJ2-7, with D hard to call. The CDR3 has 14 residues. V lost 4 bases and J lost 6, with 16 bases in between. Germline V gives CDR1 LGHDT, CDR2 YNNKEL (reference sequence). This CDR3 is CASSPETAPGEQYF. CDR3 DNA: TGTGCCAGCAGCCCGGAGACGGCACCGGGCGAGCAGTACTTC.

This chain uses TRBV28 with TRBJ1-2; 9 nucleotides agree with TRBD1. Germline CDR1 and CDR2: MDHEN and SYDVKM. Germline trimming cut 5 bases from V and 7 bases from J; bases unmatched to any gene: 2. CDR3 size: 12 residues. As DNA, the CDR3 is TGTGCCAGCAGTAACAGGGGGCCTGGCTACACCTTC. This encodes CASSNRGPGYTF.

V usage is TRBV9 and J usage is TRBJ2-2; no clear D. Germline CDR1 and CDR2: SGDLS and YYNGEE. Deletions cut 4 bases from V and 4 bases from J, with 5 bases between. This CDR3 is 12 amino acids long. CDR3 DNA sequence: TGTGCCAGCAGCAGGAGCACCGGGGAGCTGTTTTTT. Its protein is CASSRSTGELFF.

The V and J genes are TRBV19 and TRBJ1-2; TRBD1 agrees at 7 bases. Per germline, CDR1 LNHDA and CDR2 SQIVND (reference sequence). The CDR3 runs to 13 residues. The ends lost 6 bases at V and 8 bases at J; junction bases unmatched: 9. In nucleotides, the CDR3 is TGTGCCAGTAGAAGACCGTCGACAGGGGGCTACACCTTC. As protein: CASRRPSTGGYTF.

The chain is built from TRBV7-6 and TRBJ1-1; D possibly corresponds to TRBD1 (6 bases). The ends were cut back, 1 base at V and 1 base at J, with 10 bases in the middle. The length of the CDR3 is 15 residues. Germline CDR1 SGHVS, CDR2 FNYEAQ. CDR3 sequence: CASSLGSRGNTEAFF. Here the CDR3 DNA reads TGTGCCAGCAGCTTAGGATCCAGGGGGAACACTGAAGCTTTCTTT.

This clone was detected only once. The rearrangement uses TRBV7-6 and TRBJ2-1; D is perhaps TRBD2 (5 bases). The CDR3 has 15 amino acids. Germline CDR1 and CDR2: SGHVS and FNYEAQ. V was trimmed by 1 base and J by 9 bases, leaving 16 bases between them. CDR3 DNA sequence: TGTGCCAGCAGCTTAGACAATATGAGCGGCGCTGAGCAGTTCTTC. Its protein product is CASSLDNMSGAEQFF.

V gene TRBV6-5 combines with J gene TRBJ1-1, with D hard to call. The CDR3 has 13 residues. V dropped 1 base and J dropped 3 bases, with 6 bases sitting between them. Germline V gene sequence: CDR1 MNHEY, CDR2 SVGAGI. The CDR3 nucleotides read TGTGCCAGCAGTTACTTTGGCTACACTGAAGCTTTCTTT. The encoded protein is CASSYFGYTEAFF.

The V gene is TRBV7-2, the J gene TRBJ1-6; 8 positions match TRBD1. The germline gives CDR1 SGHTA, CDR2 FQGNSA. The CDR3 is 18 residues long. V trimming: 5 bases; J trimming: 6 bases; junction bases outside the gene matches: 15. CDR3 sequence: CASSPRRGRGLINSPLHF. CDR3 coding DNA: TGTGCCAGCAGCCCGAGACGTGGCAGGGGGCTCATTAATTCACCCCTCCACTTT.

The chain uses TRBV27 and TRBJ2-7, with D unresolved. This CDR3 spans 15 amino acids. CDR1 and CDR2 from the germline V gene are MNHEY and SMNVEV (reference sequence). V lost 5 bases and J 3 bases, leaving 17 bases between the germline ends. CDR3 amino acids: CASSPLAGPYYEQYF. CDR3 in DNA: TGTGCCAGCAGTCCCCTGGCAGGCCCCTACTACGAGCAGTACTTC.

V gene TRBV9 combines with J gene TRBJ2-5; 12 bases are a match to TRBD1. Germline CDR1 and CDR2: SGDLS and YYNGEE. V shed 4 bases, J shed 5 bases, and the junction held 9 bases outside the gene matches. The CDR3 is made up of 16 amino acids. This chain's CDR3 is CASSKPGQGAHETQYF. The CDR3 DNA reads TGTGCCAGCAGCAAACCGGGACAGGGGGCGCACGAGACCCAGTACTTC. Complete variable domain (other parts from reference TRBV9 and TRBJ2-5): DSGVTQTPKHLITATGQRVTLRCSPRSGDLSVYWYQQSLDQGLQFLIQYYNGEERAKGNILERFSAQQFPDLHSELNLSSLELGDSALYFCASSKPGQGAHETQYFGPGTRLLVL.

The chain employs TRBV15 and TRBJ2-3; the D gene is possibly TRBD2 (6 bases). CDR1 is LNHNV and CDR2 is YYDKDF in the germline V gene (reference sequence). V was shortened by 0 bases and J by 3 bases, with 16 bases between the two germline ends. This CDR3 is 17 amino acids long. The CDR3 loop is CATSRDGGEEWTDTQYF. CDR3 nucleotides: TGTGCCACCAGCAGAGATGGCGGGGAAGAGTGGACAGATACGCAGTATTTT.

The genes are TRBV2 and TRBJ1-1; the match to TRBD1 covers 8 bases. Trimming cost V 2 bases and J 4 bases; bases outside gene matches: 15. The CDR3 has 18 residues. Germline CDR1 reads SNHLY; CDR2 reads FYNNEI. This chain's CDR3 is CASSEILVGLGQGTEAFF. The CDR3 DNA sequence: TGTGCCAGCAGTGAAATCCTCGTAGGCCTTGGACAGGGCACTGAAGCTTTCTTT.

This sequence joins TRBV11-2 and TRBJ2-5, with 7 positions matching TRBD2. CDR3 length equals 13 residues. V shed 2 bases, J shed 5 bases, and the junction held 2 bases outside the gene matches. Germline CDR1 reads SGHAT; CDR2 reads FQNNGV. CDR3 residues: CASSLYGGETQYF. The CDR3 DNA follows: TGTGCCAGCAGCTTATACGGGGGGGAGACCCAGTACTTC.